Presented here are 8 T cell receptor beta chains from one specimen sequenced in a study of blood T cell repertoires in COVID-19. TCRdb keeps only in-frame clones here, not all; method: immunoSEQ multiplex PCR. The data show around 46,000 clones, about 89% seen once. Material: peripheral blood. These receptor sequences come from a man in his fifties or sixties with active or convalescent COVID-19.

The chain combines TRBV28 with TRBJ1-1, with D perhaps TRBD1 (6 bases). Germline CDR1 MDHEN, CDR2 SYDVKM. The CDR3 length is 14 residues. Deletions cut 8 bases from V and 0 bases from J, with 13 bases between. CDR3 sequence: CASVTGSLNTEAFF. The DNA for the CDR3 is TGTGCCAGCGTAACAGGGTCCTTGAACACTGAAGCTTTCTTT.

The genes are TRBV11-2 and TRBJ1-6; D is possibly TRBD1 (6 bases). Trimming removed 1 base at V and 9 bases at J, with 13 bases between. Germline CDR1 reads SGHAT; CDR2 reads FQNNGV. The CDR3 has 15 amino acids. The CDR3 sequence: CASSLGLQGTSPLHF. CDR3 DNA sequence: TGTGCCAGCAGCTTAGGGTTACAGGGTACTTCACCCCTCCACTTT.

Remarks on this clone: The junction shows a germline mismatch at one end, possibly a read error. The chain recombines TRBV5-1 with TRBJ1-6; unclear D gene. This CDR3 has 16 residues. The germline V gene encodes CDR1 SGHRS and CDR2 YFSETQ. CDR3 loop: CTSSLAYGIGNSPLHF. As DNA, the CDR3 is TGCACCAGCAGCTTGGCCTACGGAATCGGGAATTCACCCCTCCACTTT.

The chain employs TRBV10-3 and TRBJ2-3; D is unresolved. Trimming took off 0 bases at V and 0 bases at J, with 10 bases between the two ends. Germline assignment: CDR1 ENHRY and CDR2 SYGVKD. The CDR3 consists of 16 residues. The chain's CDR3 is CAISESSRISTDTQYF. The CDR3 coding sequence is TGTGCCATCAGTGAGTCTTCCAGGATCAGCACAGATACGCAGTATTTT.

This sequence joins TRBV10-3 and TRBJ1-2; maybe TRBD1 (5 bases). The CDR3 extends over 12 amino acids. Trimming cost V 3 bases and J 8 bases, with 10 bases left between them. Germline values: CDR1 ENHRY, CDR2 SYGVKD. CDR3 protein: CAISDRDRGYTF. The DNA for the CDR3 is TGTGCCATCAGTGACAGGGATAGAGGCTACACCTTC.

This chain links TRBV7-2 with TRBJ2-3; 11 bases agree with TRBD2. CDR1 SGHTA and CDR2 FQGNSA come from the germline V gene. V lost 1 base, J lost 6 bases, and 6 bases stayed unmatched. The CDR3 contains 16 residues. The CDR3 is CASSLGGTSGWDTQYF. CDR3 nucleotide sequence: TGTGCCAGCAGCTTAGGGGGGACTAGCGGATGGGATACGCAGTATTTT.

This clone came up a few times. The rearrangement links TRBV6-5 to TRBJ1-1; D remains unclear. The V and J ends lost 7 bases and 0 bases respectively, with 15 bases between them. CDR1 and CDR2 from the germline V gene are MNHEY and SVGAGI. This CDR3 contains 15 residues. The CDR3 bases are TGTGCCAGCATATACTCACAGATCGTGAACACTGAAGCTTTCTTT. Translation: CASIYSQIVNTEAFF.

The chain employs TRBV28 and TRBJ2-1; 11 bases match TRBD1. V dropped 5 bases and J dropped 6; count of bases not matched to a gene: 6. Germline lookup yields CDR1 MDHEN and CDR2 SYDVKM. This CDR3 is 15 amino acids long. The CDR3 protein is CASSPGQGAGNEQFF. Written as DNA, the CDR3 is TGTGCCAGCAGTCCTGGACAGGGGGCGGGCAATGAGCAGTTCTTC.